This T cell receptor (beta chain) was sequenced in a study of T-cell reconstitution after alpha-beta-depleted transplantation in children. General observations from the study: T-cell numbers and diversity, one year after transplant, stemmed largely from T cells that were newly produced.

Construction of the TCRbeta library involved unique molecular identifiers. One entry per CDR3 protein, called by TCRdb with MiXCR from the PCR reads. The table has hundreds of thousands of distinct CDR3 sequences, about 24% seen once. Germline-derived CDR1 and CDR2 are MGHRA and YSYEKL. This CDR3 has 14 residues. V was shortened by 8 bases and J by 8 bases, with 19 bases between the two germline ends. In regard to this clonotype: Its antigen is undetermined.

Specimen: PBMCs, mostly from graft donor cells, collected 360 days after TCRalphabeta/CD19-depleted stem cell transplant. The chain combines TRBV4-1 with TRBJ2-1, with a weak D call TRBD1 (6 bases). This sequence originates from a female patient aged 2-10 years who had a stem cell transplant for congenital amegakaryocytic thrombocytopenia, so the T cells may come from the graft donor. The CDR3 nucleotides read TGCGCCAGCGCCACCCAGGGGCCCGGGGATGAGCAGTTCTTC. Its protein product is CASATQGPGDEQFF.